A single sample is the source of the 27 T cell receptor beta chains below, sequenced in a study of blood T cell repertoires in COVID-19. Generated by immunoSEQ multiplex PCR, the TCRdb table keeps only in-frame clones and is missing some. The sample lists more than 25,000 clones; around 86% were seen once. The specimen was peripheral blood. The receptors shown here come from a man between 50 and 59 years old with active COVID-19.

The chain combines TRBV14 with TRBJ1-1; 7 bases line up with TRBD1. The CDR3 covers 15 residues. Trimming at V came to 7 bases and at J to 3 bases, leaving 11 bases not matched to a gene. Germline V gene data show CDR1 as SGHDN and CDR2 as FVKESK. The CDR3 loop reads CASKEGADKYTEAFF. CDR3 nucleotide sequence: TGTGCCAGCAAGGAGGGGGCCGACAAATACACTGAAGCTTTCTTT.

V gene TRBV11-3 combines with J gene TRBJ2-2; D remains ambiguous. The CDR3 has 16 residues. The V end was cut by 2 bases, the J end by 2 bases, with 12 bases between. The V gene's germline CDR1 is SGHNT and CDR2 YENEEA. The CDR3 sequence is CASSLRVSLNTGELFF. The CDR3, as DNA: TGTGCCAGCAGCTTACGTGTGTCACTTAACACCGGGGAGCTGTTTTTT.

This clone was detected once. The rearrangement links TRBV6-6 to TRBJ1-2; D remains unclear. The CDR3 has 13 residues. Trimming pared 7 bases from V and 3 bases from J, leaving 12 bases between. Germline loops: CDR1 MNHNY, CDR2 SVGAGI (reference sequence). Here the CDR3 DNA reads TGTGCCAGCACCTGGACTTCGGACTATGGCTACACCTTC. Its translation is CASTWTSDYGYTF.

The chain combines TRBV9 with TRBJ2-2, with a weak D call TRBD1 (5 bases). V was trimmed by 3 bases and J by 0 bases, leaving 9 bases between them. Looked up from germline, CDR1 is SGDLS and CDR2 is YYNGEE. The CDR3 totals 15 residues. The CDR3 DNA sequence: TGTGCCAGCAGCGGACGACAGACGAACACCGGGGAGCTGTTTTTT. Translated: CASSGRQTNTGELFF. The full variable domain, rest sourced from reference TRBV9 and TRBJ2-2, is DSGVTQTPKHLITATGQRVTLRCSPRSGDLSVYWYQQSLDQGLQFLIQYYNGEERAKGNILERFSAQQFPDLHSELNLSSLELGDSALYFCASSGRQTNTGELFFGEGSRLTVL.

The V gene is TRBV30, the J gene TRBJ2-5; TRBD2 agrees at 7 bases. V gave up 0 bases and J gave up 5 bases; unmatched junction bases: 9. This CDR3 comprises 15 residues. CDR1 is GTSNPN and CDR2 is SVGIG in the germline V gene (reference sequence). CDR3 region: CAWSVIGGIRETQYF. DNA for the CDR3: TGTGCCTGGAGTGTTATCGGGGGGATACGGGAGACCCAGTACTTC.

The V and J genes are TRBV19 and TRBJ2-5; a weak D match, TRBD1 (6 bases). The CDR3 runs to 14 residues. V was cut by 7 bases and J by 5 bases, with 17 bases left in between. Germline CDR1 and CDR2: LNHDA and SQIVND (reference sequence). The CDR3, as DNA: TGTGCCAGTAAGAGTACATCAGGGGTTGAGACCCAGTACTTC. Encoded protein: CASKSTSGVETQYF.

In this sample, this clone turned up once. The chain combines TRBV19 with TRBJ1-5; 9 bases fit TRBD1. CDR1 is LNHDA and CDR2 is SQIVND in the germline V gene (reference sequence). The CDR3 length is 19 residues. Germline trimming cut 4 bases from V and 2 bases from J; bases unmatched to any gene: 15. CDR3 nucleotides: TGTGCCAGTAGTAGCCACTTGGGGACAGGGAGTAGAGGCAATCAGCCCCAGCATTTT. Translating gives CASSSHLGTGSRGNQPQHF.

V and J are TRBV9 and TRBJ1-2, with a possible D match to TRBD1 (5 bases). Germline V gene sequence: CDR1 SGDLS, CDR2 YYNGEE. The V end lost 3 bases, the J end lost 1 base, and 13 bases lay between the germline ends. This CDR3 has 15 residues. The CDR3 protein is CASSGQVGGNYGYTF. CDR3 DNA sequence: TGTGCCAGCAGCGGTCAGGTGGGGGGTAACTATGGCTACACCTTC.

The chain combines TRBV6-5 with TRBJ1-3; D is unclear. The V and J ends lost 2 bases and 0 bases respectively, with 8 bases between them. The germline CDR1 and CDR2 sequences are MNHEY and SVGAGI. The CDR3 is 15 residues long. The CDR3 sequence: CASSYEAVSGNTIYF. CDR3 bases: TGTGCCAGCAGTTACGAGGCAGTCTCTGGAAACACCATATATTTT.

The chain couples TRBV30 to TRBJ1-2; D unresolved. Trimming cost V 5 bases and J 8 bases, with 21 bases left between them. Germline CDR1 reads GTSNPN; CDR2 reads SVGIG (reference sequence). This CDR3 region has 14 residues. This CDR3 reads CAWSRSVSAFGYTF. The CDR3 bases are TGTGCCTGGTCCCGTAGTGTCAGCGCCTTCGGCTACACCTTC.

The rearrangement joins TRBV7-6 to TRBJ1-5; TRBD1 matches at 8 bases. The CDR3 loop spans 15 amino acids. V was clipped by 6 bases and J by 3 bases; unmatched bases: 7. Germline CDR1 SGHVS, CDR2 FNYEAQ. The CDR3 DNA reads TGTGCCAGCAGTACCGGGACAGGCTACAATCAGCCCCAGCATTTT. Translated: CASSTGTGYNQPQHF.

V is TRBV5-3 and J is TRBJ2-7, with a possible D match to TRBD1 (6 bases). TRBV5-3 is an ORF, and what it does is uncertain. CDR3 length: 19 amino acids. Trimming left V 3 bases short and J 4 bases short, with 29 bases between. Written as DNA, the CDR3 is TGTGCCAGAAGCTCAGCGTGTAGGGTTACAGGGACCACTTCATACGAGCAGTACGTC. Translated: CARSSACRVTGTTSYEQYV.

The V call is TRBV18, the J call TRBJ2-7; 7 bases fit TRBD1. Trimming removed 4 bases from V and 5 bases from J; junction bases left unmatched: 5. Germline CDR1 is KGHSH and CDR2 is LQKENI. CDR3 length: 13 amino acids. For the CDR3, the DNA is TGTGCCAGCTCACTCCGACAGGGCGACGAGCAGTACTTC. Protein: CASSLRQGDEQYF.

The chain recombines TRBV29-1 with TRBJ2-3; TRBD1 agrees at 10 bases. CDR1 is SQVTM and CDR2 is ANQGSEA in the germline V gene. Trimming at V came to 1 base and at J to 3 bases, leaving 4 bases not matched to a gene. The CDR3 sequence is 15 residues long. The CDR3 DNA reads as TGCAGCGTTGAAGGGGGGACAGGGGTGACAGATACGCAGTATTTT. This codes for CSVEGGTGVTDTQYF.

By share, this clone counts as medium-sized. The chain uses TRBV29-1 and TRBJ2-2, with D unclear. V lost 0 bases to trimming and J lost 0 bases, with 8 bases between them. The germline gives CDR1 SQVTM, CDR2 ANQGSEA. The CDR3 runs to 15 residues. CDR3 sequence reads: CSVEEVASNTGELFF. The DNA of the CDR3 is TGCAGCGTTGAAGAAGTGGCCTCGAACACCGGGGAGCTGTTTTTT.

The chain links TRBV28 to TRBJ1-2; the D is unclear. Germline CDR1 MDHEN, CDR2 SYDVKM. This CDR3 spans 11 amino acids. V was pared by 3 bases and J by 7 bases, with 6 bases between. The CDR3 sequence: CASSFGVGYTF. Here the CDR3 DNA reads TGTGCCAGCAGTTTCGGGGTTGGCTACACCTTC.

The chain has TRBV6-5 and TRBJ1-1, with 8 positions matching TRBD1. Germline lookup yields CDR1 MNHEY and CDR2 SVGAGI. This CDR3 has 13 amino acids. J gave up 6 bases and V 4 bases, and 4 bases lay outside the gene matches. CDR3 protein: CASSSIQGAEAFF. CDR3 bases: TGTGCCAGCAGTTCGATACAGGGGGCTGAAGCTTTCTTT.

V usage is TRBV4-3 and J usage is TRBJ2-3; 9 nucleotides agree with TRBD1. The germline CDR1 and CDR2 sequences are LGHNA and YSLEER. The CDR3 is 15 amino acids. The V segment lost 4 bases and the J segment 6 bases; nucleotides outside the gene matches: 8. Written as DNA, the CDR3 is TGCGCCAGCAGCCTATACAAGGACAGGGGTGATACGCAGTATTTT. Translating gives CASSLYKDRGDTQYF.

This chain uses TRBV11-3 with TRBJ2-7; TRBD1 matches 7 bases. V was clipped by 5 bases and J by 3 bases; unmatched bases: 4. This CDR3 is 13 amino acids long. CDR1 is SGHNT, CDR2 YENEEA, per germline. The CDR3 protein is CASSPGTVYEQYF. The CDR3, as DNA: TGTGCCAGCAGCCCCGGGACAGTCTACGAGCAGTACTTC.

The gene calls are TRBV6-6 and TRBJ2-7; 7 bases are shared with TRBD2. The CDR3 loop spans 14 amino acids. The germline CDR1 and CDR2 sequences are MNHNY and SVGAGI (reference sequence). V shed 6 bases and J 0 bases; nucleotides not matched to a gene: 5. DNA of the CDR3: TGTGCCAGCAGCCTCGGGGGGAGCTCCTACGAGCAGTACGTC. Translating gives CASSLGGSSYEQYV.

This clone was counted a few times. V gene TRBV4-3 combines with J gene TRBJ1-5; D unresolved. V lost 4 bases and J lost 1, with 5 bases in between. The CDR3 sequence is 13 residues long. The germline V gene encodes CDR1 LGHNA and CDR2 YSLEER. The CDR3 nucleotides read TGCGCCAGCAGCCTCGGGAGCAATCAGCCCCAGCATTTT. Protein: CASSLGSNQPQHF.

The V call is TRBV28, the J call TRBJ2-1; TRBD2 agrees at 15 bases. The CDR3 totals 18 residues. J lost 6 bases, V lost 5 bases, and 11 bases had no gene match. Per the germline V gene, CDR1 is MDHEN and CDR2 is SYDVKM. This CDR3 reads CASSVLGLAGGRVNEQFF. The DNA of the CDR3 is TGTGCCAGCAGTGTCTTAGGACTAGCGGGGGGGCGGGTCAATGAGCAGTTCTTC. Combining the CDR3 with reference TRBV28 and TRBJ2-1 gives the whole variable domain DVKVTQSSRYLVKRTGEKVFLECVQDMDHENMFWYRQDPGLGLRLIYFSYDVKMKEKGDIPEGYSVSREKKERFSLILESASTNQTSMYLCASSVLGLAGGRVNEQFFGPGTRLTVL.

CDR3 residues: CASSPGQSTTNEKLFF. As DNA, the CDR3 is TGCGCCAGCAGCCCGGGACAGAGCACAACTAATGAAAAACTGTTTTTT. The chain recombines TRBV5-1 with TRBJ1-4; 7 bases line up with TRBD1. The germline V gene encodes CDR1 SGHRS and CDR2 YFSETQ. The CDR3 runs 16 residues. The J segment lost 0 bases and the V segment lost 4 bases, leaving 6 bases of the junction unmatched. The whole variable domain, filled in from reference TRBV5-1 and TRBJ1-4, reads KAGVTQTPRYLIKTRGQQVTLSCSPISGHRSVSWYQQTPGQGLQFLFEYFSETQRNKGNFPGRFSGRQFSNSRSEMNVSTLELGDSALYLCASSPGQSTTNEKLFFGSGTQLSVL.

The chain joins TRBV6-5 to TRBJ2-3; TRBD2 matches 8 bases. CDR1 and CDR2 from the germline V gene are MNHEY and SVGAGI. The CDR3 has 15 amino acids. Germline trimming cut 2 bases from V and 6 bases from J; bases unmatched to any gene: 7. CDR3 sequence reads: CASSYLSGISDTQYF. In DNA form, the CDR3 reads TGTGCCAGCAGTTACCTTAGCGGGATTTCTGATACGCAGTATTTT.

This clone was counted once. The genes are TRBV15 and TRBJ1-3, with D uncertain. The ends were cut back, 5 bases at V and 0 bases at J, with 14 bases in the middle. The germline V gene has CDR1 LNHNV and CDR2 YYDKDF (reference sequence). The CDR3 totals 16 residues. Here the CDR3 DNA reads TGTGCCACCAGCGCCAGAGGAGGGATCTCTGGAAACACCATATATTTT. Protein: CATSARGGISGNTIYF.

The chain joins TRBV5-1 to TRBJ1-1, with 9 bases identical to TRBD1. V dropped 3 bases and J dropped 1; count of bases not matched to a gene: 4. The CDR3 sequence is 15 residues long. Looked up from germline, CDR1 is SGHRS and CDR2 is YFSETQ. The CDR3 is CASSSETGGNTEAFF. The CDR3 DNA is TGCGCCAGCAGCTCAGAGACAGGGGGGAACACTGAAGCTTTCTTT. The complete variable domain, with remaining parts taken from reference TRBV5-1 and TRBJ1-1, reads KAGVTQTPRYLIKTRGQQVTLSCSPISGHRSVSWYQQTPGQGLQFLFEYFSETQRNKGNFPGRFSGRQFSNSRSEMNVSTLELGDSALYLCASSSETGGNTEAFFGQGTRLTVV.

This clone was observed a handful of times. The chain employs TRBV7-9 and TRBJ2-2; possible D gene TRBD2, 5 bases. This CDR3 region has 17 residues. V was trimmed by 3 bases and J by 3 bases, leaving 17 bases between them. Germline CDR1 is SEHNR and CDR2 is FQNEAQ (reference sequence). CDR3 DNA: TGTGCCAGCAGCTTGGGTTCCGGGATCGATCACACCGGGGAGCTGTTTTTT. It yields the protein CASSLGSGIDHTGELFF.